The T cell receptor beta chain under discussion was sequenced for a study of beta chain features in type 1 diabetes. With respect to this clone: Antigen: not known.

Study-level findings and limits: The study found moderately but significantly shorter TCRB CDR3s in all four CD4+ subsets of Type 1 diabetes patients.

Trimming removed 3 bases from V and 1 base from J; junction bases left unmatched: 8. The CDR3 sequence is 17 residues long. Germline CDR1 SGDLS, CDR2 YYNGEE. TCRB transcripts that were expressed got sequenced, as all of the isolated RNA had been reverse transcribed. Method: immunoSEQ multiplex PCR; TCRdb's copy keeps in-frame clones and lacks some. In the table there are about 640,000 clones, 12% of which are singletons. The sample comprised naive CD4+ T cells from blood. The gene calls are TRBV9 and TRBJ2-3; 10 nucleotides align to TRBD2. This clonotype was obtained from a young man with type 1 diabetes. DNA of the CDR3: TGTGCCAGCAGCGAACTACCCGGGACTAGCGGCACAGATACGCAGTATTTT. This gives the protein CASSELPGTSGTDTQYF.